This T cell receptor (beta chain) was obtained from a study of naive and memory T cell subsets. Two oligonucleotides, mixed equimolar, formed the beta constant-region primer covering TRBC1 and TRBC2. The cDNA 3' end received a ligated single-stranded oligonucleotide carrying the SP2 primer and a 12-nucleotide UMI. TCRdb itself ran the UMI-ligation and nested PCR reads through MiXCR, one entry per CDR3 protein. The table lists roughly 140,000 distinct CDR3 sequences, over 15% of them singletons, with around 0.14% in the top ten. Trimming cost V 2 bases and J 3 bases; bases outside gene matches: 17. This CDR3 contains 19 residues. Germline V CDR1 and CDR2: ENHRY, SYGVKD.

Material for sequencing was naive CD4+ T cells from blood. This TCR was sampled from a human donor in good health. The chain uses TRBV10-3 and TRBJ2-7, with 9 bases aligning to TRBD2. CDR3 protein: CAISEAAGRAGGHLYEQYF. The CDR3 nucleotides read TGTGCCATCAGTGAGGCCGCGGGTCGGGCGGGAGGGCACCTCTACGAGCAGTACTTC.